The sequence of this TCR beta chain was determined in a study of cytomegalovirus exposure and HLA in healthy donors. Findings and limits, study-wide: Despite most TCR sequences being rare, some public TCRs occurred in many donors. Follow-up analysis seemed to connect common viral pathogens with several of the most significant clusters identified.

Researchers ran the PCR with 60 Vbeta and 13 Jbeta primers. Method: immunoSEQ multiplex PCR; TCRdb's copy keeps in-frame clones and lacks some. This sample's table has about 46,000 clones. Of note for this clone: Its antigen is not identified.

Germline-derived CDR1 and CDR2 are MNHNY and SVGAGI (reference sequence). This CDR3 is 15 amino acids long. Trimming stripped 5 bases from V and 1 base from J, with 14 bases between. The sequenced material came from PBMCs. The TCR comes from a woman between 40 and 55 years old in good health and CMV-seronegative. V usage is TRBV6-6 and J usage is TRBJ1-1, with TRBD1 as a possible D gene (6 bases). The DNA of the CDR3 is TGTGCCAGCAGTGTCTCCGGGACACCGAACACTGAAGCTTTCTTT. Translated: CASSVSGTPNTEAFF.